Each of the 17 T cell receptor beta chains below was sequenced from the same sample in a study of shared clonotypes between healthy human individuals. Measured with immunoSEQ multiplex PCR; TCRdb has only the in-frame clones, and not every one. In the table there are about 510,000 clones, about 75% of which are singletons. Material for sequencing was PBMCs. The receptors were gathered from a woman in her thirties or forties in good health. Some clones in this sample may be carry-over from other donors' samples.

The J gene is TRBJ2-7, the V gene TRBV11-2, with 11 bases fitting TRBD2. The CDR3 sequence is 15 residues long. V dropped 4 bases and J dropped 3; count of bases not matched to a gene: 5. Germline CDR1 reads SGHAT; CDR2 reads FQNNGV. CDR3 DNA sequence: TGTGCCAGCAGCTGGGGGACTAGCGGATACTACGAGCAGTACTTC. The encoded protein is CASSWGTSGYYEQYF.

The chain is built from TRBV18 and TRBJ1-1, with 10 bases matching TRBD1. After removal of 3 bases from V and 6 bases from J, the junction contained 7 bases not matched to a gene. This CDR3 has 15 amino acids. Germline CDR1 reads KGHSH; CDR2 reads LQKENI. Here the CDR3 reads CASSPPGQGYAEAFF. The CDR3 nucleotides are TGTGCCAGCTCACCTCCGGGACAGGGGTACGCTGAAGCTTTCTTT.

Comment on this clone: This sample includes further DNA sequences coding for the same CDR3. The chain uses TRBV9 and TRBJ2-3, with 10 positions matching TRBD2. Per the germline V gene, CDR1 is SGDLS and CDR2 is YYNGEE. The CDR3 is made up of 16 amino acids. J gave up 2 bases and V 0 bases, and 3 bases lay outside the gene matches. This CDR3 reads CASSVGLAGATDTQYF. The DNA of the CDR3 is TGTGCCAGCAGCGTAGGACTAGCGGGCGCCACAGATACGCAGTATTTT.

The J gene is TRBJ1-2, the V gene TRBV18; D is unclear. V was clipped by 1 base and J by 8 bases, with 14 bases between them. The CDR3 covers 14 residues. Germline V CDR1 and CDR2: KGHSH, LQKENI. The DNA for the CDR3 is TGTGCCAGCTCACCACTCGGGCCTCGTGGGGGCTACACCTTC. This encodes CASSPLGPRGGYTF.

The chain uses TRBV7-3 and TRBJ2-2; D gene unclear. The CDR3 is 15 residues long. Trimming stripped 0 bases from V and 0 bases from J, with 5 bases between. In germline, CDR1 is SGHTA, CDR2 FQGTGA. Here the CDR3 reads CASSLTSSNTGELFF. The CDR3 DNA reads as TGTGCCAGCAGCTTAACGTCCTCGAACACCGGGGAGCTGTTTTTT.

This chain connects TRBV9 to TRBJ2-4; 11 bases align to TRBD2. The germline V gene has CDR1 SGDLS and CDR2 YYNGEE. V shed 3 bases and J 4 bases; nucleotides not matched to a gene: 3. This CDR3 comprises 15 residues. CDR3 protein: CASSDSGRGKNIQYF. Here the CDR3 DNA reads TGTGCCAGCAGCGATAGCGGGAGGGGAAAAAACATTCAGTACTTC.

The chain is built from TRBV28 and TRBJ1-2; a possible D gene is TRBD1 (6 bases). The germline V and J ends were trimmed by 5 bases and 8 bases, with 24 bases remaining between them. Germline CDR1 and CDR2: MDHEN and SYDVKM. The CDR3 covers 16 residues. The CDR3 protein is CASSRTNLGQPKGYTF. DNA of the CDR3: TGTGCCAGCAGTCGCACTAACCTTGGACAGCCGAAGGGCTACACCTTC.

The CDR3 DNA reads as TGCGCCAGCAGCTTGGCCGACCCAACTAATGAAAAACTGTTTTTT. Translation: CASSLADPTNEKLFF. The chain combines TRBV5-1 with TRBJ1-4; no clear D. The CDR3 loop spans 15 amino acids. Trimming cost V 0 bases and J 0 bases, with 6 bases left between them. Germline V gives CDR1 SGHRS, CDR2 YFSETQ.

The V call is TRBV27, the J call TRBJ1-3, with D unresolved. CDR1 MNHEY and CDR2 SMNVEV come from the germline V gene (reference sequence). V shed 2 bases and J shed 0 bases, with 8 bases lying between them. The CDR3 sequence is 15 residues long. The CDR3 here is CASSLAGSSGNTIYF. The DNA for the CDR3 is TGTGCCAGCAGTTTAGCAGGAAGCTCTGGAAACACCATATATTTT.

This chain joins TRBV30 and TRBJ2-5; maybe TRBD1 (5 bases). Germline-derived CDR1 and CDR2 are GTSNPN and SVGIG (reference sequence). V lost 8 bases, J lost 5 bases, and 15 bases lay in between. The CDR3 contains 12 residues. CDR3 residues: CAAKGIAETQYF. In DNA form, the CDR3 reads TGTGCCGCGAAGGGGATCGCCGAGACCCAGTACTTC.

This chain joins TRBV6-5 and TRBJ2-1; perhaps TRBD2 as D (5 bases). CDR1 and CDR2 (germline): MNHEY, SVGAGI. This CDR3 has 13 amino acids. The germline V and J ends were trimmed by 6 bases and 9 bases, with 15 bases remaining between them. The CDR3 here is CASSSGLSGEQFF. CDR3 DNA sequence: TGTGCCAGCAGCAGCGGACTCTCGGGTGAGCAGTTCTTC.

The CDR3 is CASSFWEEWTF. The CDR3 region has the DNA TGTGCCAGCAGTTTCTGGGAAGAATGGACCTTC. The rearrangement links TRBV6-6 to TRBJ1-2; no clear D. This CDR3 contains 11 residues. V shed 4 bases and J shed 14 bases, with 14 bases lying between them. CDR1 is MNHNY and CDR2 is SVGAGI in the germline V gene (reference sequence).

This chain links TRBV4-3 with TRBJ2-2; 7 bases map to TRBD2. Germline loops: CDR1 LGHNA, CDR2 YSLEER. With 0 bases clipped from V and 6 bases from J, the junction kept 7 bases outside the gene matches. The CDR3 loop spans 16 amino acids. The CDR3 DNA sequence: TGCGCCAGCAGCCAAGATTCTGGCGGGAGCCCCGGGGAGCTGTTTTTT. Protein: CASSQDSGGSPGELFF.

Remarks on this clone: One end of the junction is discordant with germline, which a read error may explain. Other DNA sequences in this specimen translate into the identical CDR3. As DNA, the CDR3 is TGTGCTAGCAGCGTACATTTCTCCTCCGAGCAGTACTTC. Amino acid sequence: CASSVHFSSEQYF. The gene calls are TRBV9 and TRBJ2-7; D is undetermined. This CDR3 is built from 13 residues. Germline lookup yields CDR1 SGDLS and CDR2 YYNGEE.

This chain connects TRBV4-1 to TRBJ2-7, with 8 bases identical to TRBD2. In germline, CDR1 is MGHRA, CDR2 YSYEKL. V shed 3 bases, J shed 3 bases, and the junction held 10 bases outside the gene matches. The CDR3 runs to 16 residues. CDR3 nucleotides: TGCGCCAGCAGCCAGAACTTGGGGCGGGGGGTCTACGAGCAGTACTTC. Amino acid sequence: CASSQNLGRGVYEQYF.

This clone was counted between two and nine times. The chain combines TRBV28 with TRBJ1-2; D gene unclear. V lost 3 bases to trimming and J lost 2 bases, with 13 bases between them. Germline-derived CDR1 and CDR2 are MDHEN and SYDVKM. The CDR3 totals 15 residues. This CDR3 reads CASSLAQPKNYGYTF. The CDR3 DNA reads as TGTGCCAGCAGTTTGGCTCAGCCGAAAAACTATGGCTACACCTTC.

CDR3 amino acids: CASRPRSRDQETQYF. The CDR3 DNA sequence: TGTGCCAGCAGGCCCAGGAGCAGGGACCAAGAGACCCAGTACTTC. The chain uses TRBV21-1 and TRBJ2-5; the table names TRBD1, a call not compared with the DNA. TRBV21-1 is a pseudogene. The length of the CDR3 is 15 residues.